Included here is one T cell receptor beta chain sequence, with context. Its target antigen remains unknown. Base qualities are not recorded, but no much larger clone differs from it by a single base. These data are taken from a study of cytomegalovirus exposure and HLA in healthy donors (dated by TCRdb to about 2017). Notes on the research overall: In an earlier analysis of 450 to 750 of the donors, approximately 300 Gb of sequence data and 117 million unique TCR beta sequences from about 179 million T cells were reported. Roughly 300 gigabases of sequencing data and roughly 81 million unique TCR sequences made up an early release that covered 500 to 650 HLA-typed donors. Of the 300 to 400 genotyped donors, about 84% fell in the genetic ancestry cluster associated with self-reported Caucasian donors. The study aimed to test whether cataloging public T cell receptors could reveal signatures of past pathogen exposure. The study used immunosequencing to profile the T cell repertoires of 600 to 850 subjects and linked those repertoires to cytomegalovirus serostatus. In addition to the first cohort of 650 to 750 subjects, a separate validation cohort of 100 to 150 different subjects was used. The study combined high-throughput TCR immunosequencing, statistical association of individual TCRs with disease status, and machine learning to predict cytomegalovirus infection status. To study patterns of TCR occurrence, a later analysis re-analyzed previously published TCR beta repertoires from around 700 donors and added high-resolution HLA genotyping. In the later analysis, no new phenotypic data were used to find candidate immune exposures; instead, reliance was placed on TCR beta sequences and their occurrence across donors. An earlier analysis of 587 of the donors applied high-throughput TCR beta sequencing to assess whether each TCR beta V gene segment acted as functional or pseudogenic. Alongside the repertoire data, information on donor age, sex, ethnicity and CMV serostatus was compiled. In a later genetic analysis, genome-wide SNP genotypes for about 65% of the 666 donors were used, and that subset was treated as a discovery cohort. All discovery cohort repertoires had been generated using a single sequencing platform. HLA typing covered class I and class II loci at four-digit resolution. Typing coverage differed by locus: A, B, C, DRB1 and DQB1 were typed in about 629-640 donors, DQA1 in around 500, DPA1 in approximately 600, and DPB1 in just under 490. Four or five DR-DQ haplotypes were treated as single units for association and clustering because of strong linkage in the cohort. Among a few hundred genotyped donors of the cohort, an average of approximately 240,000 unique TCR beta nucleotide sequences were sequenced per donor, roughly 18% of them non-productive.

Study-wide findings and limitations: According to a later analysis, parvovirus B19, influenza, CMV and Epstein-Barr virus appeared linked to several top co-occurrence clusters. The only immune exposure information available for the cohort was CMV serostatus. V-gene and J-gene trimming of TCR beta chains was associated with a missense DCLRE1C variant in a later genetic analysis, and the association was replicated in an independent cohort. A further reported finding was that TCR beta sequences accurately predicted the HLA-A and HLA-B alleles for most subjects in the first cohort. Broadly in line with IMGT annotations, most TCR beta V segments showed up in productive rearrangements about 90% or about 30% of the time in an earlier analysis of approximately 600 of the donors. Compared with equally common non-associated chains, HLA-associated TCR beta chains in a later analysis were more clonally expanded and had lower generation probabilities. In vitro tests confirmed that a few of the cytomegalovirus-associated TCR beta chains recognize cytomegalovirus antigens. Linkage disequilibrium might explain the correlated functional status among segregating V segments, but an unknown experimental factor could not be ruled out. A later analysis associated about 18,000 TCR beta sequences with specific HLA alleles at a false discovery rate of 0.05. The cohort was sequenced for TCR beta chains only, and without alpha or paired-chain data the features that could be detected were limited. When HLA alleles, especially DR and DQ, strongly co-occurred, TCR associations were difficult to assign to individual alleles. A cluster of highly shared sequence variants was judged likely to be a technical artifact of the sequencing pipeline. Because HLA typing was unavailable for some donors at each locus, only the typed subset was used in association tests. The presence/absence analyses assumed that sequencing depth was roughly uniform across donors, and that assumption may not be true. In a later analysis, most CMV-associated TCR beta chains were found to appear HLA-restricted, with HLA associations seemingly driven largely by CMV exposure. The classifier was reported to diagnose cytomegalovirus status with high specificity and sensitivity in both the original and validation cohorts. Most TCR sequences were observed very rarely across donors, whereas some public TCRs were present in many individuals. A total of fewer than 200 TCR beta chains were listed by the study as associated with cytomegalovirus. According to the authors, the approach could potentially be generalized to other disease states and immunological phenotypes. According to a later analysis, TCR association rates differed among HLA loci, with DRB1 alleles showing the most associated TCRs and HLA-C alleles showing the fewest. According to a later genetic analysis, donors in an Asian-associated ancestry cluster had fewer N-insertions in productive TCRs than the approximately 650-donor mean. Because the 87-base-pair reads could not distinguish some IMGT-functional V segments, including TRBV6-2 and TRBV6-3, those segments were excluded. About 17 rarely observed V segments, including chromosome 9 orphons, were excluded from the earlier analysis of a few hundred of the donors because counts were too low.

Library method: the immunoSEQ multiplex PCR assay. A mixture of 60 forward primers for TCR Vbeta segments and 13 reverse primers for TCR Jbeta segments was used in the multiplex PCR. The CDR3 region of rearranged TCR beta genes was amplified from genomic DNA by a multiplex PCR assay. The Illumina HiSeq System was used to sequence the amplified TCR beta libraries as 87-base-pair reads. Per the authors' processing: A later analysis counted some 80 million unique TCR beta chains across the 666 repertoires, and around 9.9 million of these chains were shared by at least two donors. Raw reads were error-corrected and collapsed into unique sequences by a nearest-neighbor algorithm in which closely related sequences were merged to remove PCR and sequencing errors. Alignment of CDR3 sequences to IMGT reference sequences was used to assign V, D and J gene segments. Each retained sequence needed at least a six-nucleotide match to both a V gene segment and a J gene segment. A rearrangement was called productive if the CDR3 had no stop codons and remained in frame with V and J, and every other rearrangement was called non-productive. CDR3 was defined according to IMGT convention as the region running from the second conserved V-encoded cysteine to the conserved J-encoded phenylalanine. In an earlier analysis of some 550 of the donors, sequences lacking an unambiguous match to a single V gene segment were excluded. In an earlier analysis of 587 of the donors, V segments were called functional above 56.7% productive rearrangements and were called segregating when the between-donor standard deviation exceeded 5%. A statistical classification framework was built to diagnose cytomegalovirus status from the catalog of TCR beta chain sequences. In a later analysis, V and J genes were assigned by comparing TCR nucleotide sequences against IMGT/GENE-DB human TR gene sequences. In a later analysis, CDR3 sequences and most-parsimonious VDJ recombination scenarios were assigned using the TCRdist pipeline. A later analysis defined each TCR beta chain by its CDR3 amino acid sequence plus V-gene family, and excluded reads lacking a unique V-gene family. In a later analysis, several hundred highly shared, low-generation-probability nucleotide sequences were removed to address suspected cross-contamination and a sequencing artifact. In a later analysis, a clonal expansion index was calculated for each public chain from normalized within-repertoire ranks of inferred template counts. Generation probabilities in a later analysis came from a VDJ recombination model fitted to out-of-frame rearrangements, and those results were checked against IGoR. A later analysis scored TCR-TCR, TCR-HLA and TCR-CMV co-occurrence with hypergeometric tests, applying a repertoire-size bias correction to TCR pairs. A later analysis estimated false discovery rates by permuting HLA or CMV assignments 20 times. In a later analysis, co-occurring TCRs were grouped using DBSCAN, with TCRdist sequence similarity added in when clustering inside HLA-allele-positive subsets. Repertoires with fewer than 30,000 or more than 120,000 public chains, plus five repertoires with anomalous nucleotide sharing, were excluded from co-occurrence clustering. TCRdb obtained this table from immuneACCESS and retained in-frame rearrangements with V and J assigned. These tables miss some clones; where compared with another copy, unresolved V genes account for less than half of the shortfall, and the remainder is unexplained. The V and J calls and clone size were taken over from that table, and D and trimming were inferred from the DNA. The sample table holds 85,000 to 100,000 clones, of which around 82% were seen once. The ten biggest clones cover more than 3% of the sample.

Taken from the germline V gene, the CDR1 and CDR2 loops are MDHEN and SYDVKM. Including cysteine and phenylalanine, the CDR3 has 13 amino acids. The CDR3 DNA has 39 bases and is translated from base 1. V is cut by 5 bases and J by 4 bases, and the space between the germline ends is 11 bases. In total, roughly 710 healthy bone marrow donors made up the cohort. At the time of sampling, every cohort member was nominally healthy, though immune exposures that went unrecorded were likely present. The donor was CMV seronegative and was included in the group of a few hundred seronegative cohort members. Each donor provided a peripheral blood sample, and peripheral blood mononuclear cells were used for TCR beta sequencing. Genomic DNA was extracted from the blood cell samples with the Qiagen DNeasy Blood Extraction Kit.

What was sequenced was PBMCs. This TCR derives from a man aged 40-50 years in good health and CMV-seronegative. The chain is encoded by TRBV28 joined to TRBJ1-2; TRBD1 is a possible D gene, resting on 5 matching bases. The DNA sequence is given as TGTGCCAGCAGTATCAGGGTTGGCTATGGCTACACCTTC. Its translation is CASSIRVGYGYTF.